The 13 T cell receptor beta chains below come from one sample, sequenced in a study of T cell responses to AZD1222 COVID-19 vaccine. Produced via immunoSEQ multiplex PCR; TCRdb's table is partial and in-frame only. The data show more than 150,000 clones, with around nine tenths seen just once and about 0.49% held by the top ten. This specimen consisted of peripheral blood, obtained on day 0 of AZD1222 vaccination. Source of these receptors: an adult in good health.

The chain is built from TRBV9 and TRBJ1-1, with 7 bases fitting TRBD1. The CDR3 sequence is 12 residues long. V was clipped by 3 bases and J by 6 bases; unmatched bases: 2. CDR1 and CDR2 from the germline V gene are SGDLS and YYNGEE. The CDR3 sequence is CASSAGQSEAFF. The CDR3 region has the DNA TGTGCCAGCAGCGCGGGACAGTCTGAAGCTTTCTTT.

Remarks on this clone: The junction departs from germline at one end; a sequencing error may be responsible. This chain uses TRBV28 with TRBJ2-3; 7 bases map to TRBD2. The CDR3 consists of 16 residues. The germline gives CDR1 MDHEN, CDR2 SYDVKM. CDR3 loop: CAGSLWASGTTDTQYF. The CDR3 region has the DNA TGTGCCGGCAGTTTATGGGCTAGCGGCACCACAGATACGCAGTATTTT. The entire variable domain, with the rest obtained from reference TRBV28 and TRBJ2-3, is as follows: DVKVTQSSRYLVKRTGEKVFLECVQDMDHENMFWYRQDPGLGLRLIYFSYDVKMKEKGDIPEGYSVSREKKERFSLILESASTNQTSMYLCAGSLWASGTTDTQYFGPGTRLTVL.

This clone has only a few counts. The chain combines TRBV9 with TRBJ1-2, with TRBD1 identical over 7 bases. Trimming at V came to 1 base and at J to 8 bases, leaving 5 bases not matched to a gene. The length of the CDR3 is 13 residues. Germline CDR1 SGDLS, CDR2 YYNGEE. The DNA of the CDR3 is TGTGCCAGCAGCGTACAGGGGGGAGGAGGCTACACCTTC. Residues: CASSVQGGGGYTF.

This clone has a single count. This chain connects TRBV7-9 to TRBJ1-2, with 10 bases fitting TRBD1. CDR1 and CDR2 from the germline V gene are SEHNR and FQNEAQ (reference sequence). V dropped 8 bases and J dropped 0; count of bases not matched to a gene: 3. This CDR3 is 14 amino acids long. The CDR3: CASRGTGANYGYTF. The CDR3, as DNA: TGTGCCAGCCGAGGGACAGGGGCTAACTATGGCTACACCTTC.

J is TRBJ2-5 and V is TRBV11-3, with D perhaps matching TRBD1 or TRBD2 (5 bases each). The CDR3 is made up of 15 amino acids. V was clipped by 4 bases and J by 5 bases, with 17 bases between them. Germline CDR1 reads SGHNT; CDR2 reads YENEEA. The CDR3 loop is CASSSGTGWEETQYF. The CDR3 nucleotides are TGTGCCAGCAGCTCCGGGACGGGGTGGGAGGAGACCCAGTACTTC.

The chain recombines TRBV11-2 with TRBJ2-1; D perhaps matches TRBD1 (5 bases). This CDR3 has 14 amino acids. The V and J ends lost 6 bases and 4 bases respectively, with 13 bases between them. CDR1 is SGHAT, CDR2 FQNNGV, per germline. The CDR3 DNA is TGTGCCAGCAGGGCGCTGACAGCGTACAATGAGCAGTTCTTC. It yields the protein CASRALTAYNEQFF.

The chain couples TRBV11-1 to TRBJ2-7; D not resolved. The V gene's germline CDR1 is SGHAT and CDR2 FQDESV (reference sequence). The CDR3 extends over 15 amino acids. With 1 base removed from V and 3 bases from J, the gap between germline ends came to 13 bases. The CDR3, as DNA: TGTGCCAGCAGCTTAGAATTTTCAGGCAACTACGAGCAGTACTTC. It yields the protein CASSLEFSGNYEQYF.

On this clone: The sample holds other DNA sequences that translate to the same CDR3. The chain combines TRBV19 with TRBJ1-5, with 9 bases aligning to TRBD1. V dropped 3 bases and J dropped 7; count of bases not matched to a gene: 4. CDR3 size: 14 residues. The germline V gene has CDR1 LNHDA and CDR2 SQIVND (reference sequence). The CDR3 is CASSIGTGFQPQHF. The CDR3 nucleotides read TGTGCCAGTAGTATCGGGACAGGGTTCCAGCCCCAGCATTTT.

The chain has TRBV6-5 and TRBJ2-7; the D gene is possibly TRBD1 (5 bases). Trimming pared 0 bases from V and 4 bases from J, leaving 16 bases between. The CDR3 runs 16 residues. Per the germline V gene, CDR1 is MNHEY and CDR2 is SVGAGI. The CDR3 region has the DNA TGTGCCAGCAGTTACTCGAACTCCAGGGCAGCTTACGAGCAGTACTTC. Its protein product is CASSYSNSRAAYEQYF.

The chain combines TRBV6-2 or TRBV6-3 with TRBJ2-2; perhaps TRBD2 as D (5 bases). This CDR3 is 18 amino acids long. From germline, CDR1 is MNHEY and CDR2 SVGEGT. V was cut by 6 bases and J by 0 bases, with 20 bases left in between. CDR3 DNA: TGTGCCAGCAGCAGGTGGTGGCTAGCTGGAGCGAACACCGGGGAGCTGTTTTTT. Translating it yields CASSRWWLAGANTGELFF.

The rearrangement joins TRBV19 to TRBJ2-2, with D possibly matching TRBD2 (6 bases). V was trimmed by 6 bases and J by 4 bases, leaving 15 bases between them. Germline CDR1 and CDR2: LNHDA and SQIVND (reference sequence). The CDR3 runs to 15 residues. The chain's CDR3 is CASSWRAGPTGELFF. The CDR3 nucleotides read TGTGCCAGTAGCTGGAGGGCAGGACCCACCGGGGAGCTGTTTTTT.

This clone was counted once. The rearrangement links TRBV12-5 to TRBJ2-3; D perhaps matches TRBD1 (5 bases). Germline values: CDR1 LGHNT, CDR2 FRNRAP. V was cut by 0 bases and J by 4 bases, with 14 bases left in between. CDR3 size: 16 residues. The CDR3 nucleotides read TGTGCTAGTGGTTTGGTACAGTCGGCAGGGTCAGATACGCAGTATTTT. Its protein is CASGLVQSAGSDTQYF.

The V gene is TRBV28, the J gene TRBJ2-5; possibly TRBD1 or TRBD2 for D (5 bases each). The CDR3 totals 16 residues. Germline CDR1 MDHEN, CDR2 SYDVKM. With 7 bases removed from V and 1 base from J, the gap between germline ends came to 19 bases. The DNA of the CDR3 is TGTGCCAGCAACTCCCTACCCCGGGACGCCCAAGAGACCCAGTACTTC. Translation gives CASNSLPRDAQETQYF.